This T cell receptor (beta chain) was captured in a study of shared clonotypes between healthy human individuals. Method: immunoSEQ multiplex PCR; TCRdb's copy keeps in-frame clones and lacks some. Of roughly 1,000,000 clones in the sample, about four fifths were seen once. Points on this clone: Its target is not known.

Study-wide points: Represented diversity, genetic and exposure-history alike, was limited by few donors. Shared across a few donors were roughly 4.8% of the naive CD4 clonotypes.

This clonotype was sampled from a man aged 18-30 years in good health. Some clones in this sample may be carry-over from other donors' samples. Material for sequencing was memory CD4+ T cells from PBMCs. The sample's subset: CD45RA-negative fraction.

CDR3 DNA: TGTGCCAGCAGAAGACGGGACAAGGATCAAGCTTTCTTT. Protein product: CASRRRDKDQAFF. V and J are TRBV6-6 and TRBJ1-1; D might be TRBD1 (6 bases). The germline V and J ends were trimmed by 6 bases and 9 bases, with 17 bases remaining between them. Germline CDR1 and CDR2: MNHNY and SVGAGI (reference sequence). This CDR3 region has 13 residues.